This T cell receptor (beta chain) stems from a study of OX40 agonist ivuxolimab in advanced cancers. Looking at the study overall: The study enrolled dose-escalation patients with hepatocellular carcinoma, melanoma, renal cell or head and neck cancer. Regarding the study as a whole: Expanded peripheral T-cell antigen specificity went undetermined.

Cycle 7 day 1, cycle 4 day 1, and baseline were the timepoints at which blood was sampled. The germline V and J ends were trimmed by 5 bases and 1 base, with 10 bases remaining between them. CDR3 length equals 14 residues. CDR1 SGHRS and CDR2 YFSETQ come from the germline V gene. Remarks on this clone: What it binds is unknown.

Clones were read by immunoSEQ multiplex PCR, and TCRdb kept only the in-frame ones, dropping some. This table has some 72,000 clones, roughly nine tenths appearing once. The chain recombines TRBV5-1 with TRBJ1-3; a possible D gene is TRBD1 (6 bases). Sequences were derived from CD4+ or CD8+ T cells sorted from blood, sampled in a trial of the OX40 agonist ivuxolimab. This sequence originates from an adult with an advanced solid tumor such as melanoma, head and neck, liver or kidney cancer. DNA of the CDR3: TGCGCCAGCAGTTCACAGGGATCTGGAAACACCATATATTTT. This sequence encodes CASSSQGSGNTIYF.